This TCR beta chain emerged from a study of T cell repertoires in cytomegalovirus infection. Findings of the study overall: CMV carriers with the relevant HLA were identified by cumulative public TCR beta family frequency.

The table lists this clonotype with a few counts. Its antigen remains unknown. Trimming left V 3 bases short and J 4 bases short, with 17 bases between. Germline-derived CDR1 and CDR2 are SGHAT and FQNNGV. The CDR3 extends over 16 amino acids. TCRdb analysed the reads with MiXCR anew, one entry per CDR3 protein. The sample gives a few hundred thousand distinct CDR3 sequences, 20% to 30% of which show up once; 13% is in the top ten. The sequence was collected from a human donor in good health (CMV status not recorded). Some clones in this sample may be carry-over from other donors' samples. The chain combines TRBV11-2 with TRBJ2-3; perhaps D is TRBD1 or TRBD2 (6 bases each). The material was cultured PBMCs, obtained from culture after CMV antigen stimulation. CDR3 loop: CASSFRGDVIADTQYF. For the CDR3, the DNA is TGTGCCAGCAGCTTTAGGGGGGACGTAATCGCAGATACGCAGTATTTT.